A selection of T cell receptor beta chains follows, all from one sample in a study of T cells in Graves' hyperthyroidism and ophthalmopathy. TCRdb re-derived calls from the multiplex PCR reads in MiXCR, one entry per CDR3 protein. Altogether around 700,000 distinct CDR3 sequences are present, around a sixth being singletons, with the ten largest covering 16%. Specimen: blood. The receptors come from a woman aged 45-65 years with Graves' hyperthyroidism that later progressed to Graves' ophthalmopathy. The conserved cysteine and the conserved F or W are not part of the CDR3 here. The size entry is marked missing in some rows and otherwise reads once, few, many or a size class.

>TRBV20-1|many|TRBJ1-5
SASPDNSNQPQH
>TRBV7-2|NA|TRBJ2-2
ASSFFGLVSSGELF
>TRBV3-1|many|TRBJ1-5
ASSQDRGVRQPQH
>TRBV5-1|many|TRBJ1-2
ASSPGQGGYGYT
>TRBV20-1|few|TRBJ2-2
SATLTGALTGELF
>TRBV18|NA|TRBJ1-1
ASSRGESTEAF
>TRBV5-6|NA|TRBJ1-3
ASSRGASSGNTIY
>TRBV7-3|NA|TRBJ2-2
ASSSPSSGGGKTGELF
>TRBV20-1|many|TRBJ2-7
SAESGQGSYEQY
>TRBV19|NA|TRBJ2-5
ASSTTGTGETQY
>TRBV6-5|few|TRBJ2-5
ASSYSESSGGYQETQY
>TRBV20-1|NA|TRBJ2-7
SARQVYEQY
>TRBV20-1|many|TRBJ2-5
SAFYSKTQY
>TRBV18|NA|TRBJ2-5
ASSPGARGQETQY
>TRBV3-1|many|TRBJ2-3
ASSWGGRGTDTQY
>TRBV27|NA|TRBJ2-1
ASSSLVASYNEQF
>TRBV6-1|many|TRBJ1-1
ASTTAVHMNTEAF
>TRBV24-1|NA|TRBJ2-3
ATSDGGLAGADTQY
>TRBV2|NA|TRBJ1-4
ASSPLNGQTGKLF
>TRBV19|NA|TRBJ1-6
ASRGTGRNSPLH
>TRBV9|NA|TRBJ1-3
ASSGITGAGNTIY
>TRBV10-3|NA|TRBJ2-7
AISSDSYEQY
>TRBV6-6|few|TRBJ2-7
ASSYDGFEELYEQY
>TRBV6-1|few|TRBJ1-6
ASKKRVLQPYNSPLH
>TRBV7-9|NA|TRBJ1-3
ASSLGGQGRNTIY
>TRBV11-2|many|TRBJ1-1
ASSISGQVNTEAF
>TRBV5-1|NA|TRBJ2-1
ASSLGGLIYNEQF
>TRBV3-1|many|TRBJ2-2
ASSQAAGGTGELF
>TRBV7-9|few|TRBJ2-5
ASSPGTWETQY
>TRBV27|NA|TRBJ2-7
ASSSPERVVYEQY
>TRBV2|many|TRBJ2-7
ASSDPGQYISYEQY
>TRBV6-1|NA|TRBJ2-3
ASRQRSLSTDTQY
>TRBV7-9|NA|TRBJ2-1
ASSKNMAGGFNEQF
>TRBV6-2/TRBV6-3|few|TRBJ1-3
ASSLDRTAGNTIY
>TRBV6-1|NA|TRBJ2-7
ASSPWTGQNEQY
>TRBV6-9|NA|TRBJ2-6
ASSYRKGSGANVLT
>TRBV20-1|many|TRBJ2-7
SAHGQGAYEQY
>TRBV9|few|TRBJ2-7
ASSSPPGQEISEQY
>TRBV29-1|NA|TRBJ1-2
SDGTPAYGYT
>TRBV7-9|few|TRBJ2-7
ASSPILVSYEQY
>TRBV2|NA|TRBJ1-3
ASSGTGNPGNTIY
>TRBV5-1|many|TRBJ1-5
ASSPGTTSGLEQPQH
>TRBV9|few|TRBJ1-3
ASSVARAGNTIY
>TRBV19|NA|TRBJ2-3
ASSIFRVSTDTQY
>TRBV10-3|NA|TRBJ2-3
AISPRTDTQY
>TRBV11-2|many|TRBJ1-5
ASSLGQGPNQPQH
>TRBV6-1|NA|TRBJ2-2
ASDRGAGTGELF
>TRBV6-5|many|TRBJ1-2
ASSYPQGTGGGYT